The rows below give T cell receptor beta chains drawn from one sample of a study of cytomegalovirus exposure and HLA in healthy donors. The method was immunoSEQ multiplex PCR; TCRdb's version includes in-frame clones alone and lacks a portion of them. The table has under 250,000 clones, around 87% seen once. What was sequenced was PBMCs. These TCRs come from a woman aged 18-29 years in good health and CMV-seropositive. The CDR3 runs from the conserved cysteine through the conserved F or W. A D gene is named only where the DNA matches it firmly. The listing skips clone size in some rows; elsewhere it reads once, few, many or a size class.

J gene | clone size | D gene | V gene | CDR3 protein | CDR3 DNA
TRBJ1-1 | - | TRBD1 | TRBV27 | CASSPLRGRGVNTEAFF | TGTGCCAGCAGTCCTCTTAGGGGGCGCGGAGTGAACACTGAAGCTTTCTTT
TRBJ2-1 | once | TRBD1 | TRBV12-5 | CASGLVNGQGNEQFF | TGTGCTAGTGGTTTGGTGAACGGACAGGGCAATGAGCAGTTCTTC
TRBJ1-1 | - | TRBD1 | TRBV27 | CASSWTGGSGAEAFF | TGTGCCAGCAGTTGGACAGGGGGCTCGGGGGCTGAAGCTTTCTTT
TRBJ1-2 | once | - | TRBV6-6 | CASSPLRGGYTF | TGTGCCAGCAGCCCCCTTAGGGGAGGCTACACCTTC
TRBJ1-4 | - | - | TRBV30 | CAWSGHRGGNEKLFF | TGTGCCTGGAGTGGCCACCGCGGTGGAAATGAAAAACTGTTTTTT
TRBJ1-1 | - | TRBD1 | TRBV6-5 | CASSTWDRGNTEAFF | TGTGCCAGCAGTACGTGGGACAGGGGGAACACTGAAGCTTTCTTT
TRBJ2-5 | - | TRBD2 | TRBV5-1 | CASGEGLAGETQYF | TGCGCCAGCGGAGAGGGACTAGCGGGGGAGACCCAGTACTTC
TRBJ2-7 | - | TRBD1 | TRBV7-9 | CASSLVYGTGGSYEQYF | TGTGCCAGCAGCTTAGTCTACGGGACAGGGGGCTCCTACGAGCAGTACTTC
TRBJ2-3 | - | - | TRBV28 | CASSLAGGNTDTQYF | TGTGCCAGCAGTTTAGCGGGCGGCAACACAGATACGCAGTATTTT
TRBJ2-2 | - | TRBD2 | TRBV19 | CASSIWGGLAGADGELFF | TGTGCCAGTAGTATATGGGGCGGACTAGCGGGAGCTGACGGGGAGCTGTTTTTT
TRBJ2-2 | - | - | TRBV10-1 | CASSISIGGPGSTGELFF | TGCGCCAGCAGTATATCCATCGGAGGTCCGGGGAGCACCGGGGAGCTGTTTTTT
TRBJ1-2 | - | - | TRBV29-1 | CSLRTGDGYTF | TGCAGCCTCCGGACGGGGGATGGCTACACCTTC
TRBJ1-1 | - | - | TRBV11-2 | CASSLGRTDKNTEAFF | TGTGCCAGCAGCTTAGGACGTACTGACAAGAACACTGAAGCTTTCTTT
TRBJ1-2 | - | - | TRBV4-1 | CASSQERAGDYGYTF | TGCGCCAGCAGCCAAGAGAGGGCAGGGGACTATGGCTACACCTTC
TRBJ1-5 | - | TRBD1 | TRBV28 | CASRPGQPNQPQHF | TGTGCCAGCAGACCGGGACAGCCAAATCAGCCCCAGCATTTT
TRBJ2-3 | - | TRBD2 | TRBV2 | CASSLSGTIQDTQYF | TGTGCCAGCAGTCTCTCCGGGACTATCCAAGATACGCAGTATTTT
TRBJ2-7 | - | - | TRBV30 | CAWSPGFPYEQYF | TGTGCCTGGAGCCCAGGTTTCCCCTACGAGCAGTACTTC
TRBJ1-1 | - | - | TRBV9 | CASSGKSGVIDTEAFF | TGTGCCAGCAGCGGTAAATCGGGGGTTATCGACACTGAAGCTTTCTTT
TRBJ1-2 | - | TRBD1 | TRBV18 | CASSNRDRGYPPYGYTF | TGTGCCAGCTCAAACCGGGACAGGGGGTACCCCCCCTATGGCTACACCTTC
TRBJ2-1 | - | - | TRBV28 | CASSPQTISYNEQFF | TGTGCCAGCAGTCCGCAAACTATCTCCTACAATGAGCAGTTCTTC
TRBJ2-7 | - | TRBD2 | TRBV5-1 | CASSSTSGSKTYEQYF | TGCGCCAGCAGCTCTACTAGCGGGAGTAAAACCTACGAGCAGTACTTC
TRBJ1-2 | once | TRBD1 | TRBV19 | CASSFRTGGSYGYTF | TGTGCCAGTAGTTTTAGGACAGGAGGAAGCTATGGCTACACCTTC
TRBJ2-1 | - | TRBD2 | TRBV7-3 | CASSLTAGGANEQFF | TGTGCCAGCAGCTTAACCGCGGGAGGGGCCAATGAGCAGTTCTTC
TRBJ1-1 | - | - | TRBV2 | CASSEHGNTEAFF | TGTGCCAGCAGTGAGCACGGGAACACTGAAGCTTTCTTT
TRBJ1-2 | - | - | TRBV4-2 | CASSQVEQVYGYTF | TGTGCCAGCAGCCAAGTCGAGCAAGTCTATGGCTACACCTTC
TRBJ1-5 | few | - | TRBV6-1 | CASINRQDNQPQHF | TGTGCCAGCATAAACCGACAGGACAATCAGCCCCAGCATTTT
TRBJ2-6 | - | TRBD1 | TRBV30 | CAWSRDRHSSGANVLTF | TGTGCCTGGAGTCGGGACAGGCATAGCTCTGGGGCCAACGTCCTGACTTTC
TRBJ2-3 | - | TRBD1 | TRBV5-1 | CASTARTGTGSGDTQYF | TGCGCCAGCACAGCCCGAACGGGGACAGGGAGTGGGGATACGCAGTATTTT
TRBJ2-2 | - | - | TRBV5-1 | CASSLARPSGTPTGELFF | TGCGCCAGCAGCTTGGCCCGACCGTCAGGGACACCCACCGGGGAGCTGTTTTTT
TRBJ2-7 | once | - | TRBV27 | CASSFRSSYEQYF | TGTGCCAGCAGTTTTAGGAGCTCCTACGAGCAGTACTTC
TRBJ1-5 | - | TRBD1 | TRBV4-1 | CASSLRGQDNQPQHF | TGCGCCAGCAGCCTTCGGGGACAGGACAATCAGCCCCAGCATTTT
TRBJ2-7 | - | TRBD2 | TRBV4-1 | CASSRREGRISYEQYF | TGCGCCAGCAGCCGGCGGGAGGGCCGAATTTCCTACGAGCAGTACTTC
TRBJ1-2 | few | - | TRBV5-1 | CASSLKTAYGYTF | TGCGCCAGCAGCTTGAAGACAGCCTATGGCTACACCTTC
TRBJ2-3 | - | TRBD2 | TRBV6-1 | CASSGTSGISPLADTQYF | TGTGCCAGCAGTGGCACTAGCGGGATAAGCCCGCTGGCAGATACGCAGTATTTT
TRBJ2-1 | - | TRBD1 | TRBV27 | CASSSLITGTDYNEQFF | TGTGCCAGCAGTTCCCTAATTACCGGGACAGATTACAATGAGCAGTTCTTC
TRBJ2-1 | - | TRBD2 | TRBV9 | CASSGLASYNEQFF | TGTGCCAGCAGCGGACTAGCGAGTTACAATGAGCAGTTCTTC